These T cell receptor beta chains were read from a single sample in a study of blood T cell repertoires in COVID-19. This table comes from immunoSEQ multiplex PCR, and its TCRdb copy is limited to in-frame clones, with some not included. The profile covers approximately 52,000 clones, with about 85% appearing a single time and approximately 10% taken by the ten largest. The source material was peripheral blood. These receptors all stem from a human donor in a cohort sampled during active COVID-19. CDR3s include the opening cysteine and the closing phenylalanine or tryptophan. The order of the fields is CDR3 protein, CDR3 DNA, V gene, J gene, clone size, D gene. D genes are given only for firm matches. Where a row states a size, it is once, few, many or the class of an expanded clone; other rows omit it.

CASSIYQGARETQYF	TGCGCCAGCAGCATATACCAGGGGGCCCGGGAGACCCAGTACTTC	TRBV5-1	TRBJ2-5	NA	TRBD1
CASSVGFGGYTF	TGTGCCAGCAGCGTAGGGTTCGGTGGCTACACCTTC	TRBV9	TRBJ1-2	NA	NA
CASSLGLAGGLNEQFF	TGCGCCAGCAGCTTGGGGCTAGCGGGAGGACTCAATGAGCAGTTCTTC	TRBV5-1	TRBJ2-1	NA	TRBD2
CASSSRLLGVYEQYF	TGTGCCAGCAGCTCACGTCTCCTCGGGGTCTACGAGCAGTACTTC	TRBV5-6	TRBJ2-7	NA	NA
CAWSVRENHEQYF	TGTGCCTGGAGTGTGCGGGAGAACCACGAGCAGTACTTC	TRBV30	TRBJ2-7	NA	TRBD2
CASSRTAYSSYEQYF	TGTGCCAGCAGTCGGACAGCCTACAGCTCCTACGAGCAGTACTTC	TRBV2	TRBJ2-7	NA	NA
CASSPAGGSETQYF	TGTGCCAGCAGCCCTGCTGGCGGGAGTGAGACCCAGTACTTC	TRBV28	TRBJ2-5	NA	TRBD2
CATSDPVGTRETQYF	TGTGCCACCAGTGACCCCGTTGGCACTAGAGAGACCCAGTACTTC	TRBV24-1	TRBJ2-5	once	NA
CASRGTAGNTIYF	TGTGCCAGCAGAGGGACAGCCGGAAACACCATATATTTT	TRBV6-5	TRBJ1-3	NA	TRBD1
CASSRDRSREQYF	TGCGCCAGTTCCCGGGACAGGAGCCGGGAGCAGTACTTC	TRBV5-1	TRBJ2-7	NA	TRBD1